A single sample is the source of the 18 T cell receptor beta chains below, sequenced in a study of blood T cell repertoires in COVID-19. The method was immunoSEQ multiplex PCR; TCRdb's version includes in-frame clones alone and lacks a portion of them. The sample lists 90,000 or so clones, around 90% occurring once. The specimen sequenced was peripheral blood. All receptors come from a man in his 60s with COVID-19, enrolled during active disease.

This sequence joins TRBV5-6 and TRBJ1-6; maybe TRBD1 (5 bases). The CDR3 length is 16 residues. Germline V gene lookup returns CDR1 SGHDT and CDR2 YYEEEE. V dropped 3 bases and J dropped 0 bases, with 10 bases sitting between them. CDR3 sequence: CASSSRVYSYNSPLHF. The DNA for the CDR3 is TGTGCCAGCAGCTCCAGGGTTTACTCCTATAATTCACCCCTCCACTTT.

The V and J genes are TRBV14 and TRBJ2-1; 9 bases line up with TRBD2. Germline CDR1 and CDR2: SGHDN and FVKESK. This CDR3 has 17 residues. V lost 1 base to trimming and J lost 2 bases; unmatched junction nucleotides: 6. The CDR3, as DNA: TGTGCCAGCAGCCAAGTACTCCTAGCGGGGCCCTACAATGAGCAGTTCTTC. Translation: CASSQVLLAGPYNEQFF.

The chain links TRBV5-5 to TRBJ1-1, with a weak D call TRBD1 (6 bases). This CDR3 has 14 residues. Germline CDR1 SGHKS, CDR2 YYEKEE (reference sequence). V dropped 4 bases and J dropped 2 bases, with 12 bases sitting between them. The CDR3 DNA is TGTGCCAGCAGCGGCGCCAGGGGAAACACTGAAGCTTTCTTT. Protein sequence: CASSGARGNTEAFF. The full variable domain, completed using reference TRBV5-5 and TRBJ1-1, is DAGVTQSPTHLIKTRGQQVTLRCSPISGHKSVSWYQQVLGQGPQFIFQYYEKEERGRGNFPDRFSARQFPNYSSELNVNALLLGDSALYLCASSGARGNTEAFFGQGTRLTVV.

This clone was recorded once. The chain joins TRBV29-1 to TRBJ2-1, with D possibly being TRBD2 (6 bases). Trimming took 8 bases from V and 0 from J, leaving 23 bases between them. This CDR3 has 17 residues. Germline CDR1 reads SQVTM; CDR2 reads ANQGSEA. CDR3 sequence: CSIPTRDSRSSYNEQFF. CDR3 nucleotide sequence: TGCAGCATTCCAACCCGGGACTCAAGGAGCTCCTACAATGAGCAGTTCTTC.

The J gene is TRBJ1-2, the V gene TRBV27; 7 bases align to TRBD1. The CDR3 runs to 13 residues. Trimming removed 5 bases from V and 4 bases from J; junction bases left unmatched: 4. CDR1 MNHEY and CDR2 SMNVEV come from the germline V gene (reference sequence). CDR3 nucleotide sequence: TGTGCCAGCAGTCGGACAGGCATCTATGGCTACACCTTC. It codes for CASSRTGIYGYTF.

The gene calls are TRBV23-1 and TRBJ1-3; unclear D gene. TRBV23-1 is known as an ORF, though its function is uncertain. The CDR3 extends over 16 amino acids. V lost 3 bases and J 3 bases, leaving 15 bases between the germline ends. The CDR3 protein is CASSHSTESHGNTIYF. DNA for the CDR3: TGCGCCAGCAGTCATTCTACTGAGAGTCATGGAAACACCATATATTTT.

The chain links TRBV2 to TRBJ1-5; D is perhaps TRBD1 (5 bases). V was pared by 6 bases and J by 0 bases, with 6 bases between. Per the germline V gene, CDR1 is SNHLY and CDR2 is FYNNEI. CDR3 length: 13 residues. The CDR3 bases are TGTGCCAGCAGGACAGATAGCAATCAGCCCCAGCATTTT. Protein: CASRTDSNQPQHF.

The J gene is TRBJ1-4, the V gene TRBV29-1; D not certain. Trimming shortened V by 3 bases and J by 7 bases, and 6 bases separated the two germline ends. The CDR3 has 11 amino acids. Germline CDR1 is SQVTM and CDR2 is ANQGSEA. This CDR3 reads CSVESGEKLFF. The CDR3 DNA is TGCAGCGTTGAGTCGGGTGAAAAACTGTTTTTT.

The V and J genes are TRBV7-9 and TRBJ1-4; tentatively, D is TRBD1 (6 bases). V was trimmed by 3 bases and J by 4 bases, leaving 12 bases between them. There are 15 residues in the CDR3. CDR1 is SEHNR and CDR2 is FQNEAQ in the germline V gene (reference sequence). CDR3 amino acids: CASSLMAGDNEKLFF. The CDR3 bases are TGTGCCAGCAGCTTGATGGCAGGGGATAATGAAAAACTGTTTTTT.

The chain recombines TRBV7-9 with TRBJ1-6, with D possibly matching TRBD1 (5 bases). This CDR3 spans 16 amino acids. Deletions cut 1 base from V and 14 bases from J, with 21 bases between. From germline, CDR1 is SEHNR and CDR2 FQNEAQ (reference sequence). The DNA of the CDR3 is TGTGCCAGCAGCTTAGAAGTTCAGGGCCTGGTTGCGGCCCTCCACTTT. The encoded protein is CASSLEVQGLVAALHF.

This chain links TRBV5-4 with TRBJ2-7, with 9 bases identical to TRBD2. V was pared by 6 bases and J by 0 bases, with 1 base of the junction left unmatched. The CDR3 consists of 13 residues. CDR1 and CDR2 (germline): SGHNT, YYREEE (reference sequence). CDR3 protein: CASTSGDSYEQYF. The CDR3, as DNA: TGTGCCAGCACTAGCGGGGACTCCTACGAGCAGTACTTC.

This clone showed up just once. This sequence joins TRBV6-5 and TRBJ2-1, with a tentative D call TRBD2 (6 bases). CDR1 and CDR2 from the germline V gene are MNHEY and SVGAGI. V was cut by 2 bases and J by 4 bases, with 15 bases left in between. CDR3 size: 16 residues. CDR3 sequence reads: CASSYTSGTFYNEQFF. Here the CDR3 DNA reads TGTGCCAGCAGTTACACCTCCGGGACTTTTTACAATGAGCAGTTCTTC.

This sequence joins TRBV12-5 and TRBJ2-2, with 10 positions matching TRBD2. This CDR3 is built from 17 residues. The V segment lost 0 bases and the J segment 4 bases; nucleotides outside the gene matches: 5. Germline V lookup: CDR1 LGHNT, CDR2 FRNRAP. The CDR3 sequence: CASGLVLSGRGTGELFF. The CDR3, as DNA: TGTGCTAGTGGTTTGGTACTAAGCGGGAGGGGCACCGGGGAGCTGTTTTTT. The entire variable domain, with the rest obtained from reference TRBV12-5 and TRBJ2-2, is as follows: DARVTQTPRHKVTEMGQEVTMRCQPILGHNTVFWYRQTMMQGLELLAYFRNRAPLDDSGMPKDRFSAEMPDATLATLKIQPSEPRDSAVYFCASGLVLSGRGTGELFFGEGSRLTVL.

The chain couples TRBV9 to TRBJ2-7; 8 bases line up with TRBD2. With 0 bases clipped from V and 3 bases from J, the junction kept 5 bases outside the gene matches. Germline CDR1 reads SGDLS; CDR2 reads YYNGEE. The CDR3 spans 15 residues. The CDR3 loop is CASSVDAGGGYEQYF. The CDR3 DNA sequence: TGTGCCAGCAGCGTAGACGCGGGAGGAGGCTACGAGCAGTACTTC.

V gene TRBV9 combines with J gene TRBJ2-1; weak D call: TRBD2 (6 bases). The CDR3 has 16 amino acids. Germline CDR1 SGDLS, CDR2 YYNGEE. Trimming took 0 bases from V and 1 from J, leaving 11 bases between them. The CDR3 sequence is CASSVAPGSSYNEQFF. For the CDR3, the DNA is TGTGCCAGCAGCGTAGCTCCCGGGAGTTCCTACAATGAGCAGTTCTTC. The entire variable domain, with the rest obtained from reference TRBV9 and TRBJ2-1, is as follows: DSGVTQTPKHLITATGQRVTLRCSPRSGDLSVYWYQQSLDQGLQFLIQYYNGEERAKGNILERFSAQQFPDLHSELNLSSLELGDSALYFCASSVAPGSSYNEQFFGPGTRLTVL.

The chain recombines TRBV29-1 with TRBJ2-7, with D tentatively TRBD1 (6 bases). CDR1 and CDR2 from the germline V gene are SQVTM and ANQGSEA. The CDR3 spans 11 residues. V was trimmed by 4 bases and J by 3 bases, leaving 7 bases between them. The CDR3 coding sequence is TGCAGCGTTGTCAGGGGCTACGAGCAGTACTTC. Translation gives CSVVRGYEQYF.

This clone was observed a single time. This sequence joins TRBV15 and TRBJ1-5, with TRBD1 as a possible D gene (6 bases). The ends were cut back, 3 bases at V and 9 bases at J, with 12 bases in the middle. The CDR3 runs 13 residues. The germline CDR1 and CDR2 sequences are LNHNV and YYDKDF (reference sequence). CDR3 protein: CATSRDSLGPQHF. The CDR3 coding sequence is TGTGCCACCAGCAGGGACAGTCTGGGGCCCCAGCATTTT.

This clone came up a few times. This chain joins TRBV5-5 and TRBJ2-6, with D perhaps TRBD1 (5 bases). Germline V gene sequence: CDR1 SGHKS, CDR2 YYEKEE (reference sequence). The CDR3 extends over 17 amino acids. V was pared by 1 base and J by 0 bases, with 11 bases between. The CDR3 region has the DNA TGTGCCAGCAGCTTGCGACAGATCTTCTCTGGGGCCAACGTCCTGACTTTC. Translating gives CASSLRQIFSGANVLTF.